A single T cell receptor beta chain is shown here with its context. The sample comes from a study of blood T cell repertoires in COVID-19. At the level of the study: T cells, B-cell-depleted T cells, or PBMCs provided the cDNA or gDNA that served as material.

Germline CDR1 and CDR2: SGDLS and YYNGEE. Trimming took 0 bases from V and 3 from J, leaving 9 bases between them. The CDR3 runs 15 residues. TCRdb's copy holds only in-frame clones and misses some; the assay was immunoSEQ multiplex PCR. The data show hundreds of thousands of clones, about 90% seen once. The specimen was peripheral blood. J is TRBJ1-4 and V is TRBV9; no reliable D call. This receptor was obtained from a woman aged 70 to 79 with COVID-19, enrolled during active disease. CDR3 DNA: TGTGCCAGCAGCGTAGCCCCGGGTCCTAATGAAAAACTGTTTTTT. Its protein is CASSVAPGPNEKLFF. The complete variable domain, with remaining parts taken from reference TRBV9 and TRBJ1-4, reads DSGVTQTPKHLITATGQRVTLRCSPRSGDLSVYWYQQSLDQGLQFLIQYYNGEERAKGNILERFSAQQFPDLHSELNLSSLELGDSALYFCASSVAPGPNEKLFFGSGTQLSVL.